The source of this TCR beta chain is a study of blood T cell repertoires in COVID-19. Study-wide context: Samples came from the United States, Italy and Spain, spanning acute and convalescent COVID-19.

Per the study methods: By means of reference gene primer amplification, nucleated cell counts were estimated. The data were produced by immunoSEQ multiplex PCR, yet TCRdb's version contains in-frame clones alone and is incomplete. The D gene and trimming were derived from the DNA, and the V and J assignments and clone size from that table. The sample consists of 53,000 or so clones, approximately 84% of them appearing once. Germline values: CDR1 MNHNY, CDR2 SVGAGI (reference sequence). V shed 5 bases and J 4 bases; nucleotides not matched to a gene: 9. CDR3 length: 15 residues. The sequence came from a man between 65 and 85 years old with active COVID-19. The genes are TRBV6-6 and TRBJ2-7, with 9 bases lining up with TRBD1. Sequenced material: peripheral blood. CDR3 region: CASSKGQGVEYEQYF. CDR3 coding DNA: TGTGCCAGCAGTAAGGGACAGGGAGTGGAGTACGAGCAGTACTTC.